The T cell receptor beta chain under discussion was sequenced for a study of blood T cell repertoires in COVID-19 (dated by TCRdb to about 2020). Regarding the research as a whole: Samples from collaborators originated in the United States, Italy and Spain and spanned both the acute and convalescent phases of COVID-19. HLA class I and class II types, where available, came from metadata supplied by the sample provider rather than from assay-based typing. The dataset comprised deeply sampled blood TCRbeta repertoires from subjects exposed to, actively infected with, or recovered from COVID-19. A freely available public database, intended as a resource for researchers studying the immune response to SARS-CoV-2, is where the repertoires were released. The prospective study material was composed of cDNA or gDNA derived from T cells, B-cell-depleted T cells, or PBMCs. Samples were obtained from the ongoing ImmuneRACE study (first 160 participants) and from some 1,200 subjects provided by 6 global collaborators. The sample metadata nearly always contained a de-identified subject ID, COVID-19 status, age in years and sex. The research as a whole found: Clinical and demographic metadata were provided uncurated, with the amount varying by source and participant.

To note about this clone: Its cognate antigen has yet to be identified. No per-base quality is available; no much larger clone lies one base away. The sample carries other DNA sequences with the same CDR3.

TCRbeta CDR3 regions were amplified from genomic DNA using the immunoSEQ Assay, a bias-controlled multiplex PCR. Regarding the original processing steps: Nucleated cell counts per sample were estimated from amplification of reference gene primers within the assay. To quantify the absolute abundance of each unique TCRbeta CDR3 rearrangement, sequence reads were collapsed and filtered. For each sample, productive Simpson clonality was calculated by taking the square root of Simpson's diversity index across productive rearrangements. TCRdb carries this immuneACCESS record with in-frame sequences only. Its versions omit some clonotypes, under half of them owing to an unresolved V gene in the studies checked, with the rest unexplained. The V and J calls and the clone size are those of that table, but D and trimming were determined from the DNA. Counted in this sample were under 150,000 clones; roughly 73% of them appeared once. The ten largest clones capture roughly 8.9% of the sample.

The CDR3 contains 13 residues, cysteine and phenylalanine counted. Solely the CDR3 DNA is kept, with 39 bases framed from the first base. CDR1 is given as SGHTA and CDR2 as FQGNSA, both from the germline V gene. Compared with germline, V lacks 5 bases and J lacks 3 bases; bases without a gene match: 3. Whole blood was collected in K2EDTA tubes by collaborating institutions according to the institutions' own protocols. For TCRbeta analysis, collaborators shipped samples in one of three forms: frozen whole blood, isolated PBMCs, or DNA extracted from either of those sample types. The sequence was obtained from a woman aged 50 to 65 with active or convalescent COVID-19. The sequencing sample was made of peripheral blood. The sequence is built from TRBV7-2 and TRBJ1-2, and TRBD1 aligns with 7 junction nucleotides. This receptor has the CDR3 CASSPDRDYGYTF. The DNA reads as follows: TGTGCCAGCAGCCCCGACAGGGACTATGGCTACACCTTC.